This T cell receptor beta chain came from a study of cytomegalovirus exposure and HLA in healthy donors. A multiplex PCR was run with 60 Vbeta primers and 13 Jbeta primers. Profiled with immunoSEQ multiplex PCR; TCRdb holds only in-frame clones, not every one. The sample has approximately 97,000 clones; 73% are singletons. Study-level results: Indistinguishability led to the exclusion of some V segments, TRBV6-2 and TRBV6-3 included. HLA restriction was apparent for most CMV-associated TCR beta chains in a later analysis. Sequencing likely produced, as an artifact, a cluster of highly shared sequence variants. The majority of TCR sequences were rare, yet some public TCRs appeared in many donors.

Germline loops: CDR1 SGHNT, CDR2 YYREEE (reference sequence). V lost 4 bases, J lost 4 bases, and 2 bases stayed unmatched. The CDR3 runs to 13 residues. About this clone: What it recognizes is unknown.

The sequence came from a man aged 35 to 55 in good health and CMV-seronegative. The sequencing sample was made of PBMCs. The V call is TRBV5-4, the J call TRBJ1-2, with TRBD1 identical over 9 bases. CDR3 amino acids: CASSPQGAYGYTF. The CDR3 bases are TGTGCCAGCAGCCCACAGGGGGCCTATGGCTACACCTTC.